The entry below describes one TCR beta chain. These data are taken from a study of shared T cell receptors in the human thymus. V shed 4 bases and J shed 7 bases, with 24 bases lying between them. This CDR3 has 17 residues. Per the germline V gene, CDR1 is SGHRS and CDR2 is YFSETQ. The protocol was immunoSEQ multiplex PCR, while the TCRdb copy is restricted to in-frame clones and leaves out a portion. Counted here are under 850,000 clones, 70% to 90% occurring once; the ten biggest clones make up over 0.008%. These records were also assigned to another study, of human thymus T cells. This second report adds: Surgeons resected thymus tissue during corrective heart surgery.

The sequencing input was thymocytes. The chain links TRBV5-1 to TRBJ2-1; TRBD2 might be the D (6 bases). This receptor was obtained from a boy under two years old with a congenital heart defect. The CDR3 region has the DNA TGCGCCAGCAGCCCCGGGGTCGCGGGGCGTGGGGTTAATGAGCAGTTCTTC. Translation: CASSPGVAGRGVNEQFF.